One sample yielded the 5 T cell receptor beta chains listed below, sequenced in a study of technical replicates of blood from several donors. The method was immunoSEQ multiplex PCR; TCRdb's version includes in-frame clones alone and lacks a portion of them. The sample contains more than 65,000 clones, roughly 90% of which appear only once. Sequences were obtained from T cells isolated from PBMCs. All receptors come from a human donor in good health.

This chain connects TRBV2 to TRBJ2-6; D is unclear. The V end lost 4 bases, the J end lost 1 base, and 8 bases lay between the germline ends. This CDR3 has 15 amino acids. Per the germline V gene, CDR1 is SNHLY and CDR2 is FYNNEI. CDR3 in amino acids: CASSANPSGANVLTF. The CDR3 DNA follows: TGTGCCAGCAGTGCTAACCCTTCTGGGGCCAACGTCCTGACTTTC.

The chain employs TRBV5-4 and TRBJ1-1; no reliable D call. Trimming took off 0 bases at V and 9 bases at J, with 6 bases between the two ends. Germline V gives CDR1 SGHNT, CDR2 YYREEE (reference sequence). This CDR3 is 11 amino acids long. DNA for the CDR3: TGTGCCAGCAGCTTGGGGAGCAAAGCTTTCTTT. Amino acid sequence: CASSLGSKAFF.

CDR3 protein: CASSPSRDSIPLAKNIQYF. CDR3 bases: TGTGCCAGTAGTCCATCCAGGGACAGCATCCCTTTAGCCAAAAACATTCAGTACTTC. V and J are TRBV19 and TRBJ2-4; TRBD1 matches 7 bases. The junction had 16 bases not matched to a gene; V was cut back by 5 bases and J by 0 bases. The CDR3 is 19 residues long. Germline loops: CDR1 LNHDA, CDR2 SQIVND (reference sequence). Filled out from reference TRBV19 and TRBJ2-4, the complete variable domain reads DGGITQSPKYLFRKEGQNVTLSCEQNLNHDAMYWYRQDPGQGLRLIYYSQIVNDFQKGDIAEGYSVSREKKESFPLTVTSAQKNPTAFYLCASSPSRDSIPLAKNIQYFGAGTRLSVL.

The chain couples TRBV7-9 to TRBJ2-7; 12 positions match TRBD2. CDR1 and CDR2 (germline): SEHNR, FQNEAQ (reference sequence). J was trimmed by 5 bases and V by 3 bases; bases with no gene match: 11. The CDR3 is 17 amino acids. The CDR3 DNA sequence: TGTGCCAGCAGCTTTTCTCTAGCGGGAGGGTTTTGGGACGAGCAGTACTTC. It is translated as CASSFSLAGGFWDEQYF.

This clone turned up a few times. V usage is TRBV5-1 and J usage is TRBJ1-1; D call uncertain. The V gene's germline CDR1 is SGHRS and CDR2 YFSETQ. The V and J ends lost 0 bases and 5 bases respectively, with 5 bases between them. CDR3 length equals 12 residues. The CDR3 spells CASSLETTEAFF. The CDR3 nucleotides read TGCGCCAGCAGCTTGGAGACAACTGAAGCTTTCTTT.